This TCR beta chain was identified during a study of blood T cells in healthy people across ages. All donors came from Russia, were Caucasian and healthy, and spanned ages about 6 to 100. Isolated per sample were at least 7 million PBMCs. Germline V gene data show CDR1 as DFQATT and CDR2 as SNEGSKA (reference sequence). The CDR3 has 14 amino acids. Trimming removed 0 bases from V and 3 bases from J, with 6 bases in between. Together with a sample-barcoded 5' primer, a J-beta primer mix was included in a second PCR lasting about 7 to 11 cycles. TCRdb redid the calling of the 5' RACE reads with MiXCR, one entry per CDR3 protein. Of 980,000 or so distinct CDR3 sequences listed, roughly 50% are singletons.

Sequenced: blood. The chain is built from TRBV20-1 and TRBJ1-6, with D unclear. The sequence derives from a man younger than 45 in good health. This CDR3 reads CSAREGLYNSPLHF. In DNA form, the CDR3 reads TGCAGTGCTAGAGAAGGCCTCTATAATTCACCCCTCCACTTT.